The rows below give T cell receptor beta chains drawn from one sample of a study of shared clonotypes between healthy human individuals. Assay used: immunoSEQ multiplex PCR; TCRdb lists only in-frame clones, some missing. This table has millions of clones, 90% to 95% appearing once. The sample taken for sequencing was naive CD8+ T cells from PBMCs. Every receptor here comes from a man between 18 and 35 years old in good health. Some clones in this sample may be carry-over from other donors' samples. The CDR3 runs from the conserved cysteine through the conserved F or W. The order of the fields is J gene, V gene, clone size, D gene, CDR3 protein, CDR3 DNA. The D gene is left open where the match is weak. Size is omitted from some rows. Given values are once, few, many or a class for expanded clones.

TRBJ2-5	TRBV5-1	.	TRBD2	CASSWGGETQYF	TGCGCCAGCAGCTGGGGGGGTGAGACCCAGTACTTC
TRBJ1-1	TRBV6-6	.	.	CATLRRNLNTEAFF	TGTGCCACTCTTCGACGGAACCTTAACACTGAAGCTTTCTTT
TRBJ2-2	TRBV7-2	.	.	CASSLAGGPQELFF	TGTGCCAGCAGCTTAGCCGGGGGGCCCCAGGAGCTGTTTTTT
TRBJ1-1	TRBV19	.	.	CASSASLDEAFF	TGTGCCAGTAGTGCCTCTTTGGATGAAGCTTTCTTT
TRBJ2-1	TRBV12-5	.	.	CASGLYRSPGGGNEQFF	TGTGCTAGTGGTTTGTACAGGTCCCCAGGAGGGGGCAATGAGCAGTTCTTC
TRBJ1-2	TRBV5-1	.	TRBD1	CASSSGGGYTF	TGCGCCAGCAGCTCAGGGGGAGGCTACACCTTC
TRBJ2-7	TRBV7-3	.	.	CASSLWADSYEQYF	TGTGCCAGCAGCTTATGGGCGGACTCCTACGAGCAGTACTTC
TRBJ2-6	TRBV27	once	TRBD2	CASSGRDAGANVLTF	TGTGCCAGCAGTGGGAGGGACGCTGGGGCCAACGTCCTGACTTTC
TRBJ2-5	TRBV15	.	.	CATSLGARETQYF	TGTGCCACCAGCTTGGGGGCGAGGGAGACCCAGTACTTC
TRBJ2-3	TRBV6-4	.	.	CASSEAGRATDTQYF	TGTGCCAGCAGTGAGGCGGGGCGCGCCACAGATACGCAGTATTTT
TRBJ1-5	TRBV27	few	.	CASSLRASNQPQHF	TGTGCCAGCAGTTTACGGGCTAGCAATCAGCCCCAGCATTTT
TRBJ2-7	TRBV25-1	once	.	CASSEYRDGNLREQYF	TGTGCCAGCAGTGAATATCGGGACGGCAACCTACGGGAGCAGTACTTC
TRBJ1-1	TRBV19	.	.	CASTYMMGGNTEAFF	TGTGCCAGTACCTATATGATGGGGGGGAACACTGAAGCTTTCTTT
TRBJ1-1	TRBV10-3	.	.	CAISAGTEAFF	TGTGCCATCAGTGCTGGGACAGAAGCTTTCTTT
TRBJ1-4	TRBV7-8	.	.	CASSPVGRHEKLFF	TGTGCCAGCAGCCCCGTAGGACGGCATGAAAAACTGTTTTTT
TRBJ2-1	TRBV15	.	TRBD2	CATSRGASGYNEQFF	TGTGCCACCAGCAGAGGGGCTAGCGGGTACAATGAGCAGTTCTTC
TRBJ2-7	TRBV19	.	TRBD1	CASTDGQGPAYEQYF	TGTGCCAGTACCGACGGACAGGGGCCTGCCTACGAGCAGTACTTC
TRBJ2-5	TRBV10-2	.	.	CASSQVEGRETQYF	TGCGCCAGCAGCCAGGTGGAGGGACGCGAGACCCAGTACTTC
TRBJ2-7	TRBV5-1	.	.	CASSSPYNDTYEQYF	TGCGCCAGCAGCTCCCCCTACAACGACACCTACGAGCAGTACTTC
TRBJ1-5	TRBV7-8	.	TRBD1	CASSASQGGPNQPQHF	TGTGCCAGCAGCGCATCACAGGGGGGTCCCAATCAGCCCCAGCATTTT
TRBJ1-2	TRBV15	.	.	CATSKTGLLYGYTF	TGTGCCACCAGCAAGACCGGACTGCTTTATGGCTACACCTTC
TRBJ2-2	TRBV7-2	once	TRBD1	CASSSTFDRASTGELFF	TGTGCCAGCAGCTCCACGTTTGACAGGGCGAGCACCGGGGAGCTGTTTTTT
TRBJ1-2	TRBV7-9	.	.	CASTPRWGYGYTF	TGTGCCAGCACTCCCCGATGGGGCTATGGCTACACCTTC
TRBJ1-1	TRBV11-2	few	.	CASSLGGGPEAFF	TGTGCCAGCAGCTTAGGGGGGGGACCTGAAGCTTTCTTT
TRBJ2-7	TRBV25-1	once	.	CATEGRWEQQYF	TGTGCCACCGAAGGGAGGTGGGAGCAGCAGTACTTC
TRBJ2-7	TRBV7-6	.	TRBD1	CASSYGTGATYEQYF	TGTGCCAGCAGCTACGGGACAGGGGCCACCTACGAGCAGTACTTC
TRBJ2-2	TRBV4-2	.	TRBD1	CASSQDLTGGRTGELFF	TGTGCCAGCAGCCAAGACCTAACAGGGGGCCGAACCGGGGAGCTGTTTTTT
TRBJ2-3	TRBV7-3	.	TRBD1	CASSLQGQGGTQYF	TGTGCCAGCAGCCTACAAGGACAGGGGGGTACGCAGTATTTT